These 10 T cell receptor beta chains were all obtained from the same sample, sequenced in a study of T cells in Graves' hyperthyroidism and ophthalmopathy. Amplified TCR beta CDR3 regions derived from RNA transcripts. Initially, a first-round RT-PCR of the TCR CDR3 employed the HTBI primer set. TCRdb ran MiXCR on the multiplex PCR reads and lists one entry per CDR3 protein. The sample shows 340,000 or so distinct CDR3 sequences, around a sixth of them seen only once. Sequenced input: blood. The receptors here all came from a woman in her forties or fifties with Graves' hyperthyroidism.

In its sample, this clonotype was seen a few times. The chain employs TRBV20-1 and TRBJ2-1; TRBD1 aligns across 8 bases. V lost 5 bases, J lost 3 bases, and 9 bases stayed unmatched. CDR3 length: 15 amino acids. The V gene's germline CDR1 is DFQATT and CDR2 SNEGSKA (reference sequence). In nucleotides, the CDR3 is TGCAGTGCTTCCCGGACAGGGAAGGGCTACAATGAGCAGTTCTTC. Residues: CSASRTGKGYNEQFF.

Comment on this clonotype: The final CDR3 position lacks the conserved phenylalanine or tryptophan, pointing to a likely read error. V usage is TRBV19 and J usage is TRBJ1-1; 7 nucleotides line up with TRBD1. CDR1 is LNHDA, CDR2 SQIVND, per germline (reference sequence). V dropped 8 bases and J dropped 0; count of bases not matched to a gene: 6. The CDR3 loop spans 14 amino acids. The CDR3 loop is CASQDTGVNTEAFL. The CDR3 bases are TGTGCCAGTCAAGATACAGGGGTGAACACTGAAGCTTTCCTT.

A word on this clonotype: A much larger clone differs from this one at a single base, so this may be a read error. The CDR3 DNA sequence: TGTGCCAGCAGTTTAGCGACCTCCTACGAGCAGTTCTTC. The encoded protein is CASSLATSYEQFF. V and J are TRBV11-2 and TRBJ2-7, with D perhaps TRBD2 (5 bases). The J call may be incorrect, as the DNA end agrees better with TRBJ2-1. This CDR3 comprises 13 residues. Germline assignment: CDR1 SGHAT and CDR2 FQNNGV.

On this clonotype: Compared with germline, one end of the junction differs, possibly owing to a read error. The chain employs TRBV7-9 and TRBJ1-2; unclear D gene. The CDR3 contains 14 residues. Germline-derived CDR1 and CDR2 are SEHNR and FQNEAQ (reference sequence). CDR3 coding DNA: TGTGCCAGCAACTTAGTCTGGGTAAACTATGGCTACACCTTC. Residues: CASNLVWVNYGYTF. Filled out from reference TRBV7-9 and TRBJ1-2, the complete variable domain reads DTGVSQNPRHKITKRGQNVTFRCDPISEHNRLYWYRQTLGQGPEFLTYFQNEAQLEKSRLLSDRFSAERPKGSFSTLEIQRTEQGDSAMYLCASNLVWVNYGYTFGSGTRLTVV.

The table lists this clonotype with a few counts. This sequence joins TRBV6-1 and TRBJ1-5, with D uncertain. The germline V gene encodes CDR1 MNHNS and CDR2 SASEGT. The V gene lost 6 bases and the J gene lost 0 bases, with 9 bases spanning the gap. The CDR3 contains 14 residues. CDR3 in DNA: TGTGCCAGCAGCGGGATCTATAGCAATCAGCCCCAGCATTTT. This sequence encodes CASSGIYSNQPQHF.

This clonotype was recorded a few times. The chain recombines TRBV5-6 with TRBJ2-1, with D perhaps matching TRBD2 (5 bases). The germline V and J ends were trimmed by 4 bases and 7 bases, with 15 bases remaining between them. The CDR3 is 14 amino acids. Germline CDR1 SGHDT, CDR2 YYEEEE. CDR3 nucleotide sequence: TGTGCCAGCAGCCTTGGACTCGAACAGAATGAGCAGTTCTTC. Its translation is CASSLGLEQNEQFF. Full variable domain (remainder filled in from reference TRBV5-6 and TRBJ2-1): DAGVTQSPTHLIKTRGQQVTLRCSPKSGHDTVSWYQQALGQGPQFIFQYYEEEERQRGNFPDRFSGHQFPNYSSELNVNALLLGDSALYLCASSLGLEQNEQFFGPGTRLTVL.

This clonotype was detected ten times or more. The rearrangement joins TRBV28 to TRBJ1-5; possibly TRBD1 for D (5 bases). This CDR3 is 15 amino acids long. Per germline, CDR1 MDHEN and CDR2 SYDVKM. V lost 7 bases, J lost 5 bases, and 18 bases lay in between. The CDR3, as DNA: TGTGCCAGCAAAGGTGCCTCGGCAGGGCATCAGCCCCAGCATTTT. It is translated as CASKGASAGHQPQHF.

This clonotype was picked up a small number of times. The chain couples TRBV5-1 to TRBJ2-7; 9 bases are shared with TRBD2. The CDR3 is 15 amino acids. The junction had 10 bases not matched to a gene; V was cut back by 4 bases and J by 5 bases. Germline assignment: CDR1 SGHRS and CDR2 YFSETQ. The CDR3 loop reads CASSPRAGGFNEQYV. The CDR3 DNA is TGCGCCAGCAGCCCTCGAGCGGGGGGTTTTAACGAGCAGTACGTC.

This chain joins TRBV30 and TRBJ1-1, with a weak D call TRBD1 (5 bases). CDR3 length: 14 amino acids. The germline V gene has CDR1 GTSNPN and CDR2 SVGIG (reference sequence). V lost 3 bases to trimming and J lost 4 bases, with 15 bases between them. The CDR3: CAWRVRGWSTEAFF. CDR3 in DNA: TGTGCCTGGAGAGTGAGGGGCTGGTCCACTGAAGCTTTCTTT. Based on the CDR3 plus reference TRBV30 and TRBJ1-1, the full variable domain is SQTIHQWPATLVQPVGSPLSLECTVEGTSNPNLYWYRQAAGRGLQLLFYSVGIGQISSEVPQNLSASRPQDRQFILSSKKLLLSDSGFYLCAWRVRGWSTEAFFGQGTRLTVV.

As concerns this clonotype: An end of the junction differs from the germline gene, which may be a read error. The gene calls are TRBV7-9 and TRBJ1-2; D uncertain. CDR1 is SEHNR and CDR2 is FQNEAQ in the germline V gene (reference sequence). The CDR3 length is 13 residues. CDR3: CTSSLVKTDGYTF. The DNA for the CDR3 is TGTACCAGCAGCTTAGTGAAGACGGATGGCTACACCTTC.